These 24 T cell receptor beta chains were sequenced from one sample in a study of vaccination and CD4 T cells after COVID-19. Their antigen targets remain unknown. The Oncomine TCR Beta short-read assay was what sequenced the DNA obtained from cultured CD4+ T cells. Via MiXCR, TCRdb re-called the PCR reads, giving one row per CDR3 protein. Among fewer than 20,000 distinct CDR3 sequences listed, 73% were seen once. The treatment was: approximately 9-day PBMC culture with coronavirus spike peptide pools or control peptides (ViraFEST assay). The sequencing sample was made of CD4+ T cells from blood, cultured in vitro. All receptors come from a human donor who had recovered from COVID-19.

The rearrangement links TRBV25-1 to TRBJ1-1; D uncertain. Germline values: CDR1 MGHDK, CDR2 SYGVNS. The V end was cut by 10 bases, the J end by 1 base, with 10 bases between. The CDR3 loop spans 12 amino acids. As DNA, the CDR3 is TGTGCCACCAGAGCTCAGAACACTGAAGCTTTCTTT. Protein: CATRAQNTEAFF.

V gene TRBV27 combines with J gene TRBJ1-2; no definite D call. This CDR3 spans 15 amino acids. Trimming pared 5 bases from V and 1 base from J, leaving 14 bases between. Germline loops: CDR1 MNHEY, CDR2 SMNVEV (reference sequence). The CDR3 sequence: CASSPTLGVNYGYTF. CDR3 bases: TGTGCCAGCAGTCCCACCCTCGGGGTTAACTATGGCTACACCTTC.

The CDR3 DNA is TGTGCCAGCAGTTTACGGGAGGGGTACGAGCAGTACTTC. The encoded protein is CASSLREGYEQYF. This chain connects TRBV27 to TRBJ2-7; 8 nucleotides match TRBD2. Germline assignment: CDR1 MNHEY and CDR2 SMNVEV (reference sequence). V lost 2 bases to trimming and J lost 4 bases; unmatched junction nucleotides: 1. There are 13 residues in the CDR3.

The sample holds one count of this clonotype. The chain joins TRBV28 to TRBJ1-2, with 7 bases matching TRBD1. J lost 3 bases, V lost 2 bases, and 3 bases had no gene match. Germline-derived CDR1 and CDR2 are MDHEN and SYDVKM. The CDR3 loop spans 14 amino acids. The CDR3 bases are TGTGCCAGCAGTTTAGACAGGGAGCACTATGGCTACACCTTC. Translation gives CASSLDREHYGYTF.

This chain uses TRBV20-1 with TRBJ1-5; D gene uncertain. This CDR3 contains 13 residues. Germline V gene data show CDR1 as DFQATT and CDR2 as SNEGSKA (reference sequence). CDR3 nucleotide sequence: TGCAGCGGGGAGGCATTGGGCAATCAGCCCCAGCATTTT. Protein product: CSGEALGNQPQHF.

This clonotype was detected once. This rearrangement joins TRBV12-3 or TRBV12-4 to TRBJ2-7, with 7 bases aligning to TRBD2. With 6 bases clipped from V and 2 bases from J, the junction kept 10 bases outside the gene matches. This CDR3 contains 15 residues. The CDR3 DNA reads as TGTGCCAGCAGCGGAGCTAGCGGAGGGACCTACGAGCAGTACTTC. This sequence encodes CASSGASGGTYEQYF.

The V gene is TRBV20-1, the J gene TRBJ2-5, with D perhaps matching TRBD1 or TRBD2 (5 bases each). Per the germline V gene, CDR1 is DFQATT and CDR2 is SNEGSKA (reference sequence). This CDR3 spans 14 amino acids. The ends were cut back, 6 bases at V and 6 bases at J, with 20 bases in the middle. The CDR3 bases are TGCAGTGCCTCAAACAGGATAGCGATTCAGACCCAGTACTTC. This sequence encodes CSASNRIAIQTQYF.

This clonotype has a handful of counts. The genes are TRBV20-1 and TRBJ2-3; D might be TRBD2 (6 bases). There are 14 residues in the CDR3. CDR1 and CDR2 (germline): DFQATT, SNEGSKA (reference sequence). Trimming stripped 6 bases from V and 2 bases from J, with 15 bases between. The CDR3 sequence is CSAQRGLSTDTQYF. Written as DNA, the CDR3 is TGCAGTGCACAGAGGGGACTTTCCACAGATACGCAGTATTTT.

V is TRBV7-2 and J is TRBJ1-2; D unclear. CDR3 length: 15 amino acids. Trimming left V 1 base short and J 2 bases short, with 11 bases between. Germline loops: CDR1 SGHTA, CDR2 FQGNSA. CDR3 in DNA: TGTGCCAGCAGCTTAGGTGGCAGAAAAAACTATGGCTACACCTTC. Residues: CASSLGGRKNYGYTF.

This chain connects TRBV7-2 to TRBJ2-7, with D tentatively TRBD1 (5 bases). The V and J ends lost 8 bases and 5 bases respectively, with 13 bases between them. In germline, CDR1 is SGHTA, CDR2 FQGNSA. The CDR3 totals 12 residues. DNA for the CDR3: TGTGCCAGCCTCGACAGAGACAACGAGCAGTACTTC. The encoded protein is CASLDRDNEQYF.

This clonotype was counted a few times. Here the CDR3 reads CASSYLGTDGAFF. Written as DNA, the CDR3 is TGTGCCAGCAGTTACCTGGGGACAGACGGGGCTTTCTTT. This chain joins TRBV6-5 and TRBJ1-1, with TRBD1 matching over 7 bases. This CDR3 is built from 13 residues. Germline V gene data show CDR1 as MNHEY and CDR2 as SVGAGI. The V gene end was trimmed by 2 bases and the J gene end by 11 bases; junction bases not matched to a gene: 8.

The V gene is TRBV7-2, the J gene TRBJ1-1, with D unclear. Germline lookup yields CDR1 SGHTA and CDR2 FQGNSA. This CDR3 contains 13 residues. Trimming shortened V by 2 bases and J by 1 base, and 5 bases separated the two germline ends. DNA for the CDR3: TGTGCCAGCAGCTTAAGACCGAACACTGAAGCTTTCTTT. As protein: CASSLRPNTEAFF.

CDR3 DNA sequence: TGCGCCAGCAGCTTGTCGGCGGGAGGCCAAGAGACCCAGTACTTC. Encoded protein: CASSLSAGGQETQYF. The chain recombines TRBV5-1 with TRBJ2-5, with 8 bases matching TRBD2. The J segment lost 1 base and the V segment lost 1 base, leaving 3 bases of the junction unmatched. Germline values: CDR1 SGHRS, CDR2 YFSETQ. The CDR3 length is 15 residues.

This rearrangement joins TRBV12-3 or TRBV12-4 to TRBJ1-2, with D tentatively TRBD1 (5 bases). V was cut by 5 bases and J by 2 bases, with 24 bases left in between. This CDR3 is 18 amino acids long. CDR3 sequence: CASSNYRLRQGSNYGYTF. CDR3 nucleotides: TGTGCCAGCAGTAATTATAGGCTTCGGCAGGGATCAAACTATGGCTACACCTTC.

The CDR3 DNA reads as TGTGCCAGCAGTCGGGACAGGGGTGTCTACGAGCAGTACTTC. Translating it yields CASSRDRGVYEQYF. V gene TRBV6-2 or TRBV6-3 combines with J gene TRBJ2-7; TRBD1 aligns across 10 bases. Germline lookup yields CDR1 MNHEY and CDR2 SVGEGT. The CDR3 runs 14 residues. Germline trimming cut 5 bases from V and 3 bases from J; bases unmatched to any gene: 4.

The chain carries TRBV10-1 and TRBJ2-3; D is uncertain. Germline lookup yields CDR1 WNHNN and CDR2 SYGVQD (reference sequence). CDR3 size: 13 residues. Trimming removed 10 bases from V and 2 bases from J, with 13 bases in between. The CDR3 is CATSLLDTDTQYF. CDR3 DNA: TGCGCCACCTCTTTACTTGACACAGATACGCAGTATTTT.

The rearrangement joins TRBV15 to TRBJ1-6; D remains unclear. The germline gives CDR1 LNHNV, CDR2 YYDKDF (reference sequence). The V gene lost 0 bases and the J gene lost 7 bases, with 7 bases spanning the gap. This CDR3 comprises 14 residues. The DNA of the CDR3 is TGTGCCACCAGCAGAGATCCGGAGAATTCACCCCTCCACTTT. Amino acid sequence: CATSRDPENSPLHF.

This CDR3 is CASSSRRANEQFF. DNA for the CDR3: TGTGCCAGCAGCTCCCGACGGGCCAATGAGCAGTTCTTC. This chain joins TRBV5-5 and TRBJ2-1; D is undetermined. Germline V gene lookup returns CDR1 SGHKS and CDR2 YYEKEE (reference sequence). This CDR3 has 13 amino acids. The V end lost 3 bases, the J end lost 6 bases, and 10 bases lay between the germline ends.

The chain has TRBV28 and TRBJ2-5; D possibly corresponds to TRBD2 (5 bases). The CDR3 loop spans 15 amino acids. Germline CDR1 and CDR2: MDHEN and SYDVKM. Trimming took off 5 bases at V and 4 bases at J, with 17 bases between the two ends. The CDR3, as DNA: TGTGCCAGCAGTCCCCCCCTCTACGGAGGAGAGACCCAGTACTTC. Protein product: CASSPPLYGGETQYF.

By share, this clonotype counts as medium-sized. J is TRBJ1-2 and V is TRBV15; a weak D match, TRBD1 (5 bases). This CDR3 is 15 amino acids long. The germline V gene has CDR1 LNHNV and CDR2 YYDKDF (reference sequence). V dropped 3 bases and J dropped 7 bases, with 18 bases sitting between them. The DNA for the CDR3 is TGTGCCACCAGCAGTCCGGGACTTCTGAGTTTTGGCTACACCTTC. Amino acids: CATSSPGLLSFGYTF. The complete variable domain, with remaining parts taken from reference TRBV15 and TRBJ1-2, reads DAMVIQNPRYQVTQFGKPVTLSCSQTLNHNVMYWYQQKSSQAPKLLFHYYDKDFNNEADTPDNFQSRRPNTSFCFLDIRSPGLGDTAMYLCATSSPGLLSFGYTFGSGTRLTVV.

This rearrangement joins TRBV20-1 to TRBJ1-5; 11 nucleotides line up with TRBD1. The CDR3 is 14 amino acids. Germline values: CDR1 DFQATT, CDR2 SNEGSKA (reference sequence). J was trimmed by 7 bases and V by 1 base; bases with no gene match: 3. CDR3 sequence reads: CSARGTGGRQPQHF. The CDR3 coding sequence is TGCAGTGCTAGAGGGACAGGGGGCAGGCAGCCCCAGCATTTT.

This clonotype has only a few counts. V usage is TRBV20-1 and J usage is TRBJ2-2, with D unresolved. Germline CDR1 and CDR2: DFQATT and SNEGSKA (reference sequence). The CDR3 length is 11 residues. The CDR3 DNA reads as TGCATGTTACGGGACACCGGGGAGCTGTTTTTT. Translation gives CMLRDTGELFF.

This clonotype occurred once. The chain employs TRBV30 and TRBJ1-5; D might be TRBD1 (5 bases). The CDR3 is 13 residues long. The germline V gene encodes CDR1 GTSNPN and CDR2 SVGIG (reference sequence). V lost 7 bases to trimming and J lost 6 bases, with 16 bases between them. In DNA, the CDR3 is TGTGCCTCAACGGGGGGAATAGGTCAGCCCCAGCATTTT. Protein sequence: CASTGGIGQPQHF.

The J gene is TRBJ2-7, the V gene TRBV7-2; 13 positions match TRBD2. This CDR3 spans 15 amino acids. Germline trimming cut 5 bases from V and 4 bases from J; bases unmatched to any gene: 5. Germline lookup yields CDR1 SGHTA and CDR2 FQGNSA. The CDR3 reads CASSLGTSGTYEQYF. The CDR3, as DNA: TGTGCCAGCAGCCTTGGGACTAGCGGGACGTACGAGCAGTACTTC.